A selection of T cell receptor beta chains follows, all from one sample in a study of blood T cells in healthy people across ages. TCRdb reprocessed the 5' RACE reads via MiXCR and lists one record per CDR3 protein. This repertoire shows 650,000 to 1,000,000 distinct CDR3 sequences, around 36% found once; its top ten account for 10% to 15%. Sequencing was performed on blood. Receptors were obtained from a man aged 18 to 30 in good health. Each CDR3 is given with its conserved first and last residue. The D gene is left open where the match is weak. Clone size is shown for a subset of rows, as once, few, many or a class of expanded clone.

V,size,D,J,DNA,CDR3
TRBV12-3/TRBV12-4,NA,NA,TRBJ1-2,TGTGCCAGCAGTTGGTTCAGGGACTATGGCTACACCTTC,CASSWFRDYGYTF
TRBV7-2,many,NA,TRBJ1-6,TGTGCCAGCAGCGCAAATTCACCCCTCCACTTT,CASSANSPLHF
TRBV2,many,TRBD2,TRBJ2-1,TGTGCCAGCAAACTAGCGGGCATCTCCTACAATGAGCAGTTCTTC,CASKLAGISYNEQFF
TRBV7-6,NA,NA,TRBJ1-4,TGTGCCAGCAGCCGGAGGGCTTCCGCAACTAATGAAAAACTGTTTTTT,CASSRRASATNEKLFF
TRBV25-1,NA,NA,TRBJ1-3,TGTGCCGGCAGTACCCCATTGGGTTCTGGAAACACCATATATTTT,CAGSTPLGSGNTIYF
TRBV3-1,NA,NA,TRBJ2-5,TGTGCCAGCAGCCAAGATTGGGGATCCCAAGAGACCCAGTACTTC,CASSQDWGSQETQYF
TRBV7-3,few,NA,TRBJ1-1,TGTGCCAGCAGCCAGGACAGCACCATGAACACTGAAGCTTTCTTT,CASSQDSTMNTEAFF
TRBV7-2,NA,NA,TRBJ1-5,TGTGCCAGCAGCCCACGGGCAGACAGGACCGATCAGCCCCAGCATTTT,CASSPRADRTDQPQHF
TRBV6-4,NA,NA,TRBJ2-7,TGTGCCAGCAGTAGCCGTGAGGGCCGTGAGCAGTACTTC,CASSSREGREQYF
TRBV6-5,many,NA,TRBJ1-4,TGTGCCAGCAGTTACGCGACAGGAGTAGAGGAAAAACTGTTTTTT,CASSYATGVEEKLFF
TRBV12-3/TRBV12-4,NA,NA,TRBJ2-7,TGTGCCAGCAGGAAGGACGGGACCTCCGACGAGCAGTACTTC,CASRKDGTSDEQYF
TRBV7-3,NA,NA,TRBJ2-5,TGTGCCTGCAGCCCCCTGACAGCCAGCTCCTACAATGAGCAGTACTTC,CACSPLTASSYNEQYF
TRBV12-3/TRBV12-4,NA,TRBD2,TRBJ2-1,TGTGCCAGCAGCCGTCGGTGGCAGCGGGGGGGCAATGAGCAGTTCTTC,CASSRRWQRGGNEQFF
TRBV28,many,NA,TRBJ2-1,TGTGCCAGCAGTTATTTGGATGAGCAGTTCTTC,CASSYLDEQFF
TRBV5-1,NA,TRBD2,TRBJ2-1,TGCGCCAGCACCTCTATTAGCGGGAGCAGCTCCTACAATGAGCAGTTCTTC,CASTSISGSSSYNEQFF
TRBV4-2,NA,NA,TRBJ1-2,TGTGCCAGCAGCCAAGATCGTTCAGCCAACTATGGCTACACCTTC,CASSQDRSANYGYTF
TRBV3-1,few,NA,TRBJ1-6,TGTGCCAGCAGCCACTCTCCGCCGGGACATTCACCCCTCCACTTT,CASSHSPPGHSPLHF
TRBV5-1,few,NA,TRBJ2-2,TGCGCCAGCATCCATAACACCGGGGAGCTGTTTTTT,CASIHNTGELFF
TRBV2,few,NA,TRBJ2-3,TGTGCCAGCAGTGAAATTCGTAGGGCGGGAGATACGCAGTATTTT,CASSEIRRAGDTQYF
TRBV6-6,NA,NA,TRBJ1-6,TGTGCCAGCAGTTATCGGGAGCGAGGGGATTCACCCCCCCACTTT,CASSYRERGDSPPHF
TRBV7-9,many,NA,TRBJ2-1,TGTGCCAGCAGCTTAGGTCGCCCCTCCTACAATGAGCAGTTCTTC,CASSLGRPSYNEQFF
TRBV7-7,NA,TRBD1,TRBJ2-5,TGTGCTAGCAGCCAGGGACAGGGGAGATATGAGACCCAGTACTTC,CASSQGQGRYETQYF
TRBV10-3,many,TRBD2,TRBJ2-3,TGTGCCATCAGTCGGGGGGGAAACACAGATACGCAGTATTTT,CAISRGGNTDTQYF
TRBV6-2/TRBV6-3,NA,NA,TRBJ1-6,TGTGCCAGCAGTTACATGGGGGGCCTGGAGGCCCTCCACTTT,CASSYMGGLEALHF
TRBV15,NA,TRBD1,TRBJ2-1,TGTGCCACCAGCTCGGGACAGGGGATTTACAAGGAGCAGTTCTTC,CATSSGQGIYKEQFF
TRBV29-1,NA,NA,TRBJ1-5,TGCAGCGTTAGTGGCGGTTACAATCAGCCCCAGCATTTT,CSVSGGYNQPQHF
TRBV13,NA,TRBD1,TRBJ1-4,TGTGCCAGCAGCTTAGTTGGCAGGGGGTACGAAAAACTGTTTTTT,CASSLVGRGYEKLFF
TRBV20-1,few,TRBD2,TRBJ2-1,TGCAGTAGGAGCGGGGGAGAGGGGAATGAGCAGTTCTTC,CSRSGGEGNEQFF